Described below is a single T cell receptor (beta chain) sequence and its context. Its specificity is unknown. The CDR3 runs 12 residues. V shed 2 bases and J shed 9 bases, with 10 bases lying between them. Germline loops: CDR1 MRHNA, CDR2 SNTAGT. These data are taken from a study of shared clonotypes between healthy human individuals. Study-wide context: The study used three CD4 naive, three CD4 memory, two CD8 naive and one CD8 memory plate per donor.

For sorted subsets, 150 to 200 ng DNA per replicate equaled about 30,000 T cell genomes. The data were produced by immunoSEQ multiplex PCR, yet TCRdb's version contains in-frame clones alone and is incomplete. The sample has around 2,000,000 clones, 85% to 95% seen once. CD45RO-negative cells were positively selected for CCR7, leaving out terminally differentiated effector memory CD45RA+ cells. Study outcomes and limitations: Generation of non-shared clonotypes was less probable than generation of clonotypes shared by all four donors. Several donors held around 5% of naive CD4 clonotypes in common.

The origin of this receptor is a man younger than 30 in good health. This chain joins TRBV6-4 and TRBJ1-2, with a tentative D call TRBD1 (5 bases). The material sequenced was naive CD8+ T cells sorted from blood. In DNA form, the CDR3 reads TGTGCCAGCAGTGACGATATGGGGCGCTACACCTTC. The encoded protein is CASSDDMGRYTF.